This TCR beta chain derives from a study of T cells in Graves' hyperthyroidism and ophthalmopathy. Regions amplified from RNA transcripts were the TCR beta CDR3 regions. HTBI primers were the set used in a first-round RT-PCR of the TCR CDR3. TCRdb called the multiplex PCR reads again in MiXCR, with one record for every CDR3 protein. The data contain around 700,000 distinct CDR3 sequences, roughly a sixth of them singletons. The hyperthyroidism was newly diagnosed and had lasted under 2 months; the patients were aged 18 to 65. Thyroid ultrasound, orbital computed tomography, clinical symptoms, and serum thyroxine and TRAb underpinned diagnoses. In the case of this clonotype: Antigen: not known.

The study, taken as a whole, reports: Before onset, by a median of 6.5 months, the model predicted ophthalmopathy.

This receptor was taken from a woman in her forties or fifties with Graves' hyperthyroidism that later progressed to Graves' ophthalmopathy. Source material: blood.

The CDR3 nucleotides are TGCAGTACCCTCAGGGGGCCGAACTATGGCTACACCTTC. This codes for CSTLRGPNYGYTF. The J gene is TRBJ1-2, the V gene TRBV20-1; 8 bases align to TRBD1. CDR3 length equals 13 residues. The ends lost 8 bases at V and 2 bases at J; junction bases unmatched: 7. Per germline, CDR1 DFQATT and CDR2 SNEGSKA (reference sequence).